These T cell receptor beta chains were read from a single sample in a study of Tregs in tolerant kidney transplant recipients. Sequencing was performed with immunoSEQ multiplex PCR; in TCRdb, only in-frame clones are kept and a portion is missing. The table lists some 66,000 clones, around nine tenths of them singletons. The sample here was CD8+ T cells from blood, taken before the transplant. These receptors all stem from a human donor who received a combined kidney and bone marrow transplant. The CDR3 runs from the conserved cysteine through the conserved F or W. The D gene is left open where the match is weak. A clone size is listed for some rows: how often the clone was seen (once, few, many), or a class if it is expanded.

j_gene: TRBJ2-1; d_gene: TRBD2; v_gene: TRBV4-1; abundance: once; CDR3nt: TGCGCCAGCAGCCGAGACCCCGCGGGACTAGCGGGAAATAGAGAGCAGTTCTTC; CDR3aa: CASSRDPAGLAGNREQFF
j_gene: TRBJ1-1; d_gene: TRBD1; v_gene: TRBV27; abundance: NA; CDR3nt: TGTGCCAGCAGTATATCCCAGGGGGCGAACACTGAAGCTTTCTTT; CDR3aa: CASSISQGANTEAFF
j_gene: TRBJ2-5; d_gene: NA; v_gene: TRBV4-3; abundance: NA; CDR3nt: TGCGCCAGCAGCCAAGAGTCCAGGGATAAAGAGACCCAGTACTTC; CDR3aa: CASSQESRDKETQYF
j_gene: TRBJ2-3; d_gene: NA; v_gene: TRBV4-3; abundance: NA; CDR3nt: TGCGCCAGCAGCCAAGATAGGAGGGGGCGCGGAACAGATACGCAGTATTTT; CDR3aa: CASSQDRRGRGTDTQYF
j_gene: TRBJ2-1; d_gene: TRBD1; v_gene: TRBV4-1; abundance: NA; CDR3nt: TGCGCCAGCAGCCAAGGTCCGCCAAGGACAGGGATTTACTACAATGAGCAGTTCTTC; CDR3aa: CASSQGPPRTGIYYNEQFF
j_gene: TRBJ2-7; d_gene: NA; v_gene: TRBV7-2; abundance: NA; CDR3nt: TGTGCCAGCAGCTTACCTGGCGGGTCATCCTACGAGCAGTACTTC; CDR3aa: CASSLPGGSSYEQYF
j_gene: TRBJ2-3; d_gene: TRBD2; v_gene: TRBV7-8; abundance: NA; CDR3nt: TGTGCCAGCAGCTTGGTTCTCGGGGAGGGCCAAGATACGCAGTATTTT; CDR3aa: CASSLVLGEGQDTQYF
j_gene: TRBJ2-7; d_gene: TRBD1; v_gene: TRBV5-6; abundance: NA; CDR3nt: TGTGCCAGCAGCTGGGGGACAGGACCCGGCGAGCAGTACTTC; CDR3aa: CASSWGTGPGEQYF
j_gene: TRBJ2-7; d_gene: NA; v_gene: TRBV6-6; abundance: few; CDR3nt: TGTGCCAGCAGTTACGGGGCAGGTAGCGAGCAGTACTTC; CDR3aa: CASSYGAGSEQYF
j_gene: TRBJ2-7; d_gene: NA; v_gene: TRBV5-5; abundance: NA; CDR3nt: TGTGCCAGCAGCTTGGCCGCTTCAACTTCGGGTGTCCACGAGCAGTACTTC; CDR3aa: CASSLAASTSGVHEQYF
j_gene: TRBJ2-5; d_gene: NA; v_gene: TRBV13; abundance: once; CDR3nt: TGTGCCAGCAGCTTAGGGGGCTCGTTAGAGACCCAGTACTTC; CDR3aa: CASSLGGSLETQYF
j_gene: TRBJ2-7; d_gene: NA; v_gene: TRBV28; abundance: NA; CDR3nt: TGTGCCAGCAGTCCAACCCGGGGTCCCTACGAGCAGTACTTC; CDR3aa: CASSPTRGPYEQYF
j_gene: TRBJ2-7; d_gene: NA; v_gene: TRBV7-9; abundance: NA; CDR3nt: TGTGCCAGCACTGGTAGGGAGGCTTCGAATTTCGACGAGCAGTACTTC; CDR3aa: CASTGREASNFDEQYF
j_gene: TRBJ2-7; d_gene: NA; v_gene: TRBV5-4; abundance: NA; CDR3nt: TGTGCCAGCAGCTTAGAAATTGGAGGGAGTGTTTACGAGCAGTACTTC; CDR3aa: CASSLEIGGSVYEQYF
j_gene: TRBJ2-5; d_gene: TRBD1; v_gene: TRBV7-2; abundance: NA; CDR3nt: TGTGCCAGCAGCTGGCTAGGGGGCGCGAGGGAGACCCAGTACTTC; CDR3aa: CASSWLGGARETQYF
j_gene: TRBJ2-7; d_gene: TRBD1; v_gene: TRBV6-1; abundance: NA; CDR3nt: TGTGCCAGCAGCACCGGGACAGGGGACAGCGAGCAGTACTTC; CDR3aa: CASSTGTGDSEQYF
j_gene: TRBJ2-7; d_gene: NA; v_gene: TRBV11-2; abundance: NA; CDR3nt: TGTGCCAGCAGCTTAGGACAGGACTACGAGCAGTACTTC; CDR3aa: CASSLGQDYEQYF
j_gene: TRBJ2-1; d_gene: NA; v_gene: TRBV7-2; abundance: NA; CDR3nt: TGTGCCAGCAGCTTATACTCCGGGGATGACAATGAGCAGTTCTTC; CDR3aa: CASSLYSGDDNEQFF
j_gene: TRBJ2-5; d_gene: NA; v_gene: TRBV4-3; abundance: NA; CDR3nt: TGCGCCAGCAGCCAAGATACCTCGAGGGGGGAGACCCAGTACTTC; CDR3aa: CASSQDTSRGETQYF
j_gene: TRBJ2-7; d_gene: NA; v_gene: TRBV13; abundance: once; CDR3nt: TGTGCCAGCAGCTCCCGGAATCAGCGGGCAGGCGAGCAGTACTTC; CDR3aa: CASSSRNQRAGEQYF
j_gene: TRBJ2-7; d_gene: NA; v_gene: TRBV30; abundance: NA; CDR3nt: TGTGCCTGGGGGAGTGGGTCTAACGAGCAGTACTTC; CDR3aa: CAWGSGSNEQYF
j_gene: TRBJ2-3; d_gene: TRBD2; v_gene: TRBV4-1; abundance: NA; CDR3nt: TGCGCCAGCAGCCCCCGGGGCACTAGCGGCACAGATACGCAGTATTTT; CDR3aa: CASSPRGTSGTDTQYF
j_gene: TRBJ1-6; d_gene: NA; v_gene: TRBV28; abundance: NA; CDR3nt: TGTGCCAGCAGTTTAGGGACTAACTCCTATAATTCACCCCTCCACTTT; CDR3aa: CASSLGTNSYNSPLHF
j_gene: TRBJ1-6; d_gene: NA; v_gene: TRBV5-4; abundance: NA; CDR3nt: TGTGCCGGATCCCGGGGGGTTGATAATTCACCCCTCCACTTT; CDR3aa: CAGSRGVDNSPLHF
j_gene: TRBJ2-7; d_gene: NA; v_gene: TRBV4-1; abundance: NA; CDR3nt: TGCGCCAGCAGCGCCGGACAAGCGGGCTCCTACGAGCAGTACTTC; CDR3aa: CASSAGQAGSYEQYF
j_gene: TRBJ2-7; d_gene: NA; v_gene: TRBV18; abundance: once; CDR3nt: TGTGCCAGCTCAACATCAAGGGGGACCGCCTACGAGCAGTACTTC; CDR3aa: CASSTSRGTAYEQYF
j_gene: TRBJ2-7; d_gene: NA; v_gene: TRBV6-5; abundance: NA; CDR3nt: TGTGCCAGCAGTTACGGGCCGACGAGCTCCTACGAGCAGTACTTC; CDR3aa: CASSYGPTSSYEQYF
j_gene: TRBJ1-5; d_gene: NA; v_gene: TRBV6-5; abundance: once; CDR3nt: TGTGCCAGCAGTCACCAGGGAGGGAACAATCAGCCCCAGCATTTT; CDR3aa: CASSHQGGNNQPQHF
j_gene: TRBJ2-7; d_gene: NA; v_gene: TRBV7-2; abundance: NA; CDR3nt: TGTGCCAGCAGCTTACTACAGGGTTCCTACGAGCAGTACTTC; CDR3aa: CASSLLQGSYEQYF
j_gene: TRBJ2-5; d_gene: TRBD2; v_gene: TRBV27; abundance: NA; CDR3nt: TGTGCCAGCAGTGTAACGGGACTAGCGGGAGGCAACCAAGAGACCCAGTACTTC; CDR3aa: CASSVTGLAGGNQETQYF
j_gene: TRBJ1-6; d_gene: NA; v_gene: TRBV18; abundance: NA; CDR3nt: TGTGCCAGCTCACCCGCAGGAATCTCCTATAATTCCCCCCTCCACTTT; CDR3aa: CASSPAGISYNSPLHF
j_gene: TRBJ2-5; d_gene: NA; v_gene: TRBV7-7; abundance: NA; CDR3nt: TGTGCCAGCAGCCAAATACTAGTATCGGAGACCCAGTACTTC; CDR3aa: CASSQILVSETQYF
j_gene: TRBJ2-7; d_gene: NA; v_gene: TRBV14; abundance: NA; CDR3nt: TGTGCCAGCAGCGCCCGGGGTGCGGGCCCCATTGGGGAGCAGTACTTC; CDR3aa: CASSARGAGPIGEQYF
j_gene: TRBJ2-1; d_gene: TRBD2; v_gene: TRBV4-3; abundance: once; CDR3nt: TGCGCCAGCAGCCACAGGGGACTAGCGGGAGAGGACCAGTTCTTC; CDR3aa: CASSHRGLAGEDQFF
j_gene: TRBJ2-7; d_gene: NA; v_gene: TRBV27; abundance: NA; CDR3nt: TGTGCCAGCAGTTTCCAGGTAACCTACGAGCAGTACTTC; CDR3aa: CASSFQVTYEQYF